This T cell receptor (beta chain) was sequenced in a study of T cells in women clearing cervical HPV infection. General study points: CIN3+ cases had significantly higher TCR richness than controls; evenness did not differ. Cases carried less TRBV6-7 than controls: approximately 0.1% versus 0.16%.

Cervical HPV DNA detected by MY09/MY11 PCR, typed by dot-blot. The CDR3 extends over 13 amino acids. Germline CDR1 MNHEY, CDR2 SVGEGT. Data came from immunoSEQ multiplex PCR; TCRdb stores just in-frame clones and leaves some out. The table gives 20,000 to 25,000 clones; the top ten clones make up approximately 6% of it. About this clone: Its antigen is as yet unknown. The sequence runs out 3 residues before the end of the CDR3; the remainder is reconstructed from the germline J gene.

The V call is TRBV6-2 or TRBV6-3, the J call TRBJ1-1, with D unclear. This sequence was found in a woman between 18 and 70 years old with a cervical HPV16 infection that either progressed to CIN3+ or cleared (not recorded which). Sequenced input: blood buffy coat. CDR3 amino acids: CASSYWSVTTAFF. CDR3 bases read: TGTGCCAGCAGTTACTGGTCAGTCACCACA.